This TCR beta chain derives from a study of blood T cells in healthy people across ages. Points from the study as a whole: Per million T cells, TCR beta diversity dropped roughly linearly as age increased.

Then a second PCR, running roughly 7 to 11 cycles, was carried out with a sample-barcoded 5' primer and a J-beta primer mix. MiXCR, applied by TCRdb to the 5' RACE reads, yields one record per CDR3 protein. The data contain approximately 800,000 distinct CDR3 sequences, roughly 46% of them singletons. The V gene's germline CDR1 is ENHRY and CDR2 SYGVKD. CDR3 length: 13 amino acids. Trimming pared 6 bases from V and 0 bases from J, leaving 6 bases between. A few counts support this clonotype. Its antigen is as yet unknown. Sequenced input: blood. The chain is built from TRBV10-3 and TRBJ1-5, with D unclear. This TCR came from a man older than 75 in good health. For the CDR3, the DNA is TGTGCCATCAGCTATGATAGCAATCAGCCCCAGCATTTT. Translated: CAISYDSNQPQHF.